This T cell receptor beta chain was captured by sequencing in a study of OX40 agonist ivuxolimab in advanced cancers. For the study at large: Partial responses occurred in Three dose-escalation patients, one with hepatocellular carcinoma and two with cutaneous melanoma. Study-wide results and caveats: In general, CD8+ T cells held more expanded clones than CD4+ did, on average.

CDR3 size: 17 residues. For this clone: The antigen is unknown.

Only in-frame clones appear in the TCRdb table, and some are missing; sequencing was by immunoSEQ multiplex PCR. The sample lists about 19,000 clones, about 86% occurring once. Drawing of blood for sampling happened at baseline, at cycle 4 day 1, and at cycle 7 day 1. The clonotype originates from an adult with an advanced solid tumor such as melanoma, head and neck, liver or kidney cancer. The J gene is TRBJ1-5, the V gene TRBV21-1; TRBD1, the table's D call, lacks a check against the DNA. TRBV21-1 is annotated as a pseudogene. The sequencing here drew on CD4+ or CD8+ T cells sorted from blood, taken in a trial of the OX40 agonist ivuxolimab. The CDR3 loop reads CASSKGNRGLGYQPQHF. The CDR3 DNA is TGTGCCAGCAGCAAAGGAAACAGGGGGCTTGGGTATCAGCCCCAGCATTTT.